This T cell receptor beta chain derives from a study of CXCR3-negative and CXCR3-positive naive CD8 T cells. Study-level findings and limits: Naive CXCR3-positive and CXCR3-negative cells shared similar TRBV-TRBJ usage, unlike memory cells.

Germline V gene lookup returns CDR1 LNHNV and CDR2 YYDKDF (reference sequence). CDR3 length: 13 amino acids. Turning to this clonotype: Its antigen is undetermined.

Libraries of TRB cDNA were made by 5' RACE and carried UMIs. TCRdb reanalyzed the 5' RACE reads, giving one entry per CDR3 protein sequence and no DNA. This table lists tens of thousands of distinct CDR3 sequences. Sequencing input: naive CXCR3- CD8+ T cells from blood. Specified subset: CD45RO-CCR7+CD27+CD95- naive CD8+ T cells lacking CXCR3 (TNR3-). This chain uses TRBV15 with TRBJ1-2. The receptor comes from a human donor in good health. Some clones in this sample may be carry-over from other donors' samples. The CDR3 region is CATEGWAGYGYTF.